This passage covers 9 T cell receptor beta chains from one sample sequenced in a study of CXCR3-negative and CXCR3-positive naive CD8 T cells. Study findings and constraints: Higher TRB CDR3 hydrophobicity marked CXCR3-positive naive cells relative to CXCR3-negative naive cells.

What these receptors recognize is not known. Each TRB cDNA library was prepared by 5' RACE (with UMI labels). Reprocessing the 5' RACE reads, TCRdb reports a single entry for every CDR3 protein and omits DNA. The listing contains 120,000 to 150,000 distinct CDR3 sequences. The sequenced sample consisted of naive CXCR3+ CD8+ T cells from blood. Regarding subset: CD45RO-CCR7+CD27+CD95- naive CD8+ T cells expressing CXCR3 (TNR3+). Receptors originate from a human donor in good health. Some clones in this sample may be carry-over from other donors' samples.

The CDR3 loop is CSVEDYNSYEQYF. The V gene is TRBV29-1, the J gene TRBJ2-7. Germline V gene lookup returns CDR1 SQVTM and CDR2 ANQGSEA. CDR3 length: 13 amino acids.

This rearrangement joins TRBV7-9 to TRBJ2-1. Germline V gene data show CDR1 as SEHNR and CDR2 as FQNEAQ (reference sequence). The CDR3 has 15 amino acids. CDR3: CASSLSGTSNNEQFF.

The V call is TRBV7-3, the J call TRBJ1-1. The CDR3 totals 13 residues. The germline CDR1 and CDR2 sequences are SGHTA and FQGTGA. The chain's CDR3 is CASSLSLGTEAFF.

The chain links TRBV29-1 to TRBJ2-7; TCRdb proposes TRBD1, but this gene call is untestable without DNA. The CDR3 is made up of 12 amino acids. From germline, CDR1 is SQVTM and CDR2 ANQGSEA. CDR3 in amino acids: CSFVGDSPEQYF.

The chain joins TRBV29-1 to TRBJ2-1; TCRdb selects TRBD1, and the lack of DNA leaves this call unchecked. The CDR3 sequence is 12 residues long. CDR1 is SQVTM, CDR2 ANQGSEA, per germline. CDR3: CSALGGDNEQFF.

The V gene is TRBV13, the J gene TRBJ2-5; TCRdb's D call of TRBD1 is untestable without DNA. The CDR3 is 15 amino acids. Germline V lookup: CDR1 PRHDT, CDR2 FYEKMQ (reference sequence). The CDR3 sequence is CASSSDGGNEETQYF.

The CDR3 region is CASRTPGLQYEQYF. The chain combines TRBV28 with TRBJ2-7; TCRdb's D gene call, TRBD2, goes unchecked for lack of DNA. CDR3 length: 14 residues. Germline CDR1 and CDR2: MDHEN and SYDVKM. Full variable domain (outside the CDR3, taken from reference TRBV28 and TRBJ2-7): DVKVTQSSRYLVKRTGEKVFLECVQDMDHENMFWYRQDPGLGLRLIYFSYDVKMKEKGDIPEGYSVSREKKERFSLILESASTNQTSMYLCASRTPGLQYEQYFGPGTRLTVT.

The chain is built from TRBV13 and TRBJ2-5; no DNA is available, so the TRBD1 call from TCRdb remains unchecked. CDR3 length: 14 amino acids. Germline assignment: CDR1 PRHDT and CDR2 FYEKMQ (reference sequence). CDR3 loop: CASSPGTGRDRLYF.

The chain couples TRBV19 to TRBJ1-4. This CDR3 spans 15 amino acids. Germline lookup yields CDR1 LNHDA and CDR2 SQIVND (reference sequence). CDR3 region: CASSTWGPTNEKLFF.